Shown below are 18 T cell receptor beta chains from a single sample sequenced in a study of precursors of human CD4 cytotoxic T cells. Four sorted CD4+ memory subsets, central memory, effector memory, IL-7R-high TEMRA and IL-7R-negative TEMRA, were UMI-sequenced. TCRdb used MiXCR to reprocess the reads, holding one entry per CDR3 protein. The sample includes 250 to 300 distinct CDR3 sequences, roughly 14% of them seen just once. Input material: memory CD4+ T cells from blood (PBMCs). Every receptor here comes from a human donor in good health.

A few counts support this clonotype. The CDR3 protein is CASYRQGSNQPQHF. CDR3 nucleotides: TGTGCCAGCTACAGACAGGGGAGCAATCAGCCCCAGCATTTT. The chain is built from TRBV6-6 and TRBJ1-5, with 8 bases matching TRBD1. V lost 8 bases and J lost 1; bases outside the gene matches: 4. The CDR3 runs 14 residues. CDR1 is MNHNY and CDR2 is SVGAGI in the germline V gene (reference sequence).

This clonotype ranks as large. The gene calls are TRBV5-1 and TRBJ2-1; D may be TRBD2 (6 bases). This CDR3 region has 18 residues. The V end was cut by 3 bases, the J end by 4 bases, with 23 bases between. Germline CDR1 reads SGHRS; CDR2 reads YFSETQ. The CDR3 DNA reads TGCGCCAGCAGCTGGACGACTAGATCGTCAAATCGATACAATGAGCAGTTCTTC. It yields the protein CASSWTTRSSNRYNEQFF.

In this sample, this clonotype is large. This sequence joins TRBV11-2 and TRBJ2-1; TRBD2 matches at 8 bases. The CDR3 loop spans 15 amino acids. V trimming: 5 bases; J trimming: 5 bases; junction bases outside the gene matches: 8. Germline CDR1 SGHAT, CDR2 FQNNGV. The CDR3 coding sequence is TGTGCCAGCAGCCCCCTGAGCGGGAGTCACAATGAGCAGTTCTTC. Its protein is CASSPLSGSHNEQFF.

By proportion, this clonotype is large. The rearrangement joins TRBV7-2 to TRBJ2-7; the match to TRBD2 covers 9 bases. Per germline, CDR1 SGHTA and CDR2 FQGNSA. The CDR3 extends over 15 amino acids. V lost 2 bases, J lost 3 bases, and 5 bases stayed unmatched. The CDR3 loop is CASSLRAGGLYEQYF. The CDR3 DNA is TGTGCCAGCAGCTTAAGAGCGGGAGGCCTCTACGAGCAGTACTTC.

This clonotype is classed as large. CDR3 sequence reads: CASSQQLSETQYF. The CDR3 bases are TGTGCCAGCAGCCAACAATTGTCAGAGACCCAGTACTTC. The rearrangement uses TRBV3-1 and TRBJ2-5; D is undetermined. Germline V gene data show CDR1 as LGHDT and CDR2 as YNNKEL (reference sequence). The CDR3 totals 13 residues. V was shortened by 2 bases and J by 4 bases, with 8 bases between the two germline ends.

This clonotype counts as large (0.1 to 1%). The V and J genes are TRBV2 and TRBJ1-4; no clear D gene. This CDR3 is built from 16 residues. The V end lost 4 bases, the J end lost 11 bases, and 23 bases lay between the germline ends. Germline CDR1 SNHLY, CDR2 FYNNEI. The CDR3 loop reads CASSVQAPVGVGKLFF. The CDR3 DNA sequence: TGTGCCAGCAGTGTCCAAGCACCCGTCGGCGTCGGGAAACTGTTTTTT.

This clonotype qualifies as large. This sequence joins TRBV18 and TRBJ2-5, with 9 bases that match TRBD2. Looked up from germline, CDR1 is KGHSH and CDR2 is LQKENI. The trim removed 6 bases at V and 2 bases at J, leaving 7 bases unmatched. The CDR3 consists of 15 residues. CDR3 sequence: CASSPTSGVQETQYF. The CDR3 coding sequence is TGTGCCAGCTCCCCGACTAGCGGCGTACAAGAGACCCAGTACTTC. Filled out from reference TRBV18 and TRBJ2-5, the complete variable domain reads NAGVMQNPRHLVRRRGQEARLRCSPMKGHSHVYWYRQLPEEGLKFMVYLQKENIIDESGMPKERFSAEFPKEGPSILRIQQVVRGDSAAYFCASSPTSGVQETQYFGPGTRLLVL.

This clonotype is categorized as hyperexpanded. This rearrangement joins TRBV12-3 or TRBV12-4 to TRBJ1-2; TRBD1 is a possible D gene (5 bases). The CDR3 has 13 residues. V lost 2 bases and J 2 bases, leaving 6 bases between the germline ends. CDR3 nucleotides: TGTGCCAGCAGTTTATCAGGGAACTATGGCTACACCTTC. Protein: CASSLSGNYGYTF.

This clonotype qualifies as large (0.1 to 1%). This CDR3 is CASSGQAVGEQYF. CDR3 coding DNA: TGTGCCAGCAGTGGACAGGCGGTTGGCGAGCAGTACTTC. V is TRBV6-1 and J is TRBJ2-7, with a weak D call TRBD1 (6 bases). The CDR3 loop spans 13 amino acids. V was clipped by 4 bases and J by 6 bases, with 13 bases between them. The germline CDR1 and CDR2 sequences are MNHNS and SASEGT.

This sequence joins TRBV29-1 and TRBJ2-7, with TRBD1 identical over 10 bases. This CDR3 has 12 amino acids. CDR1 and CDR2 from the germline V gene are SQVTM and ANQGSEA. Unmatched junction bases numbered 6, after V lost 7 bases and J lost 6 bases. CDR3 sequence: CSARDRGREQYF. The CDR3 bases are TGCAGCGCTAGAGACAGGGGGCGCGAGCAGTACTTC.

By its share, this clonotype is large. The CDR3 nucleotides read TGTGCCAGCAGATTCAGGGTTAACACTGAAGCTTTCTTT. It codes for CASRFRVNTEAFF. V usage is TRBV2 and J usage is TRBJ1-1; possible D gene TRBD1, 5 bases. From germline, CDR1 is SNHLY and CDR2 FYNNEI. CDR3 size: 13 residues. Trimming removed 6 bases at V and 2 bases at J, with 10 bases between.

The chain uses TRBV5-6 and TRBJ2-6; D possibly matches TRBD1 or TRBD2 (5 bases each). This CDR3 has 18 residues. Trimming removed 4 bases from V and 1 base from J, with 18 bases in between. Germline CDR1 and CDR2: SGHDT and YYEEEE. For the CDR3, the DNA is TGTGCCAGCAGCGCGCGATGGGGACCGTCATCTGGGGCCAACGTCCTGACTTTC. This gives the protein CASSARWGPSSGANVLTF.

This clonotype counts as large. This sequence joins TRBV5-4 and TRBJ1-2; the D gene is possibly TRBD1 (5 bases). V lost 2 bases and J lost 5, with 16 bases in between. This CDR3 has 15 residues. Germline V gene lookup returns CDR1 SGHNT and CDR2 YYREEE (reference sequence). The DNA for the CDR3 is TGTGCCAGCAGCTTACTCGGGGGACGCCGATATGGCTACACCTTC. Protein product: CASSLLGGRRYGYTF.

This clonotype was counted between two and nine times. This chain uses TRBV29-1 with TRBJ2-1; 8 bases map to TRBD1. V gave up 6 bases and J gave up 6 bases; unmatched junction bases: 13. The CDR3 spans 15 residues. CDR1 and CDR2 from the germline V gene are SQVTM and ANQGSEA. CDR3 coding DNA: TGCAGCGTGCGACAGGGGAAAGGGGCCCTCAATGAGCAGTTCTTC. This sequence encodes CSVRQGKGALNEQFF.

This clonotype counts as large (0.1 to 1%). The genes are TRBV30 and TRBJ2-7; D might be TRBD1 (6 bases). Per germline, CDR1 GTSNPN and CDR2 SVGIG (reference sequence). V lost 0 bases, J lost 3 bases, and 6 bases lay in between. This CDR3 comprises 12 residues. The CDR3 loop reads CAWSVQGYEQYF. CDR3 nucleotides: TGTGCCTGGAGTGTACAGGGCTACGAGCAGTACTTC.

The chain carries TRBV18 and TRBJ2-1, with 9 bases fitting TRBD2. Trimming took 4 bases from V and 7 from J; bases not matched to a gene: 8. The CDR3 consists of 15 residues. The V gene's germline CDR1 is KGHSH and CDR2 LQKENI. The CDR3 sequence is CASSLSVTSGNEQFF. The CDR3 DNA is TGTGCCAGCTCACTATCCGTGACTAGCGGAAATGAGCAGTTCTTC.

Relative to its sample, this clonotype is large. DNA for the CDR3: TGTGCCAGCAGCCAACGCTCCGGGACTAGCACAGATACGCAGTATTTT. Encoded protein: CASSQRSGTSTDTQYF. The chain employs TRBV3-1 and TRBJ2-3; the D gene is possibly TRBD2 (6 bases). With 2 bases removed from V and 0 bases from J, the gap between germline ends came to 12 bases. Germline values: CDR1 LGHDT, CDR2 YNNKEL (reference sequence). The CDR3 length is 16 residues.

By share, this clonotype counts as large. The genes are TRBV20-1 and TRBJ1-6; perhaps TRBD1 as D (6 bases). V dropped 1 base and J dropped 8 bases, with 15 bases sitting between them. There are 15 residues in the CDR3. Germline V gene lookup returns CDR1 DFQATT and CDR2 SNEGSKA (reference sequence). The CDR3 region is CSARVGTGRYSPLHF. For the CDR3, the DNA is TGCAGTGCTAGAGTTGGCACAGGGAGATATTCACCCCTCCACTTT.